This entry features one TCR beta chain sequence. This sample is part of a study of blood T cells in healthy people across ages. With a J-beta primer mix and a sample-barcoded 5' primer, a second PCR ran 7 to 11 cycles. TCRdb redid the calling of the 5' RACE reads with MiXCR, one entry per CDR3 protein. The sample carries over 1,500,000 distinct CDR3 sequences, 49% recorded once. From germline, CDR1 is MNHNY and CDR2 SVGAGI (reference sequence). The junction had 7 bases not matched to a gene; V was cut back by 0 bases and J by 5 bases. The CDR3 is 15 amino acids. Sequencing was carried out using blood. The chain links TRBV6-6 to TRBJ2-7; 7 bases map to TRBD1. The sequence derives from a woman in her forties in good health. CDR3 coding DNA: TGTGCCAGCAGTTACTCGCAGACAGGGAGCAACGAGCAGTACTTC. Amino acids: CASSYSQTGSNEQYF.